A selection of T cell receptor beta chains follows, all from one sample in a study of human thymus T cells. Data came from immunoSEQ multiplex PCR; TCRdb stores just in-frame clones and leaves some out. The sample records tens of thousands of clones, 85% to 95% being singletons. The sample comprised thymus tissue. The receptors originated from a girl under three years old with a congenital heart defect but otherwise immunologically healthy. CDR3s include the opening cysteine and the closing phenylalanine or tryptophan. Fields, in order: D gene, V gene, J gene, CDR3 protein, CDR3 DNA. A D gene is named only where the DNA matches it firmly.

.	TRBV28	TRBJ2-1	CASSLRPELSSSYNEQFF	TGTGCCAGCAGTCTAAGGCCCGAGTTGTCCAGCTCCTACAATGAGCAGTTCTTC
.	TRBV10-3	TRBJ1-2	CATLRPQGTPTNYGYTF	TGTGCCACCCTCCGACCACAGGGAACCCCAACTAACTATGGCTACACCTTC
.	TRBV6-5	TRBJ1-1	CASSPGAMNTEAFF	TGTGCCAGCAGTCCCGGGGCTATGAACACTGAAGCTTTCTTT
.	TRBV6-6	TRBJ1-1	CASSYSRGEAFF	TGTGCCAGCAGTTACTCTCGTGGTGAAGCTTTCTTT
TRBD2	TRBV15	TRBJ2-1	CATREGGYNEQFF	TGTGCCACTCGGGAGGGGGGCTACAATGAGCAGTTCTTC
TRBD2	TRBV10-3	TRBJ2-5	CAIRGAGEETQYF	TGTGCCATCAGGGGAGCGGGAGAAGAGACCCAGTACTTC
TRBD1	TRBV18	TRBJ2-2	CASSPRRDRTLGGELFF	TGTGCCAGCTCACCACGGAGGGACAGGACCCTCGGCGGGGAGCTGTTTTTT
.	TRBV27	TRBJ1-3	CASRPNRETGLSGNTIYF	TGTGCCAGCAGGCCGAACAGGGAGACGGGGCTCTCTGGAAACACCATATATTTT
TRBD2	TRBV6-6	TRBJ2-7	CASTVRGVDLRYEQYF	TGTGCCAGCACCGTACGGGGGGTAGATCTTAGGTACGAGCAGTACTTC
.	TRBV25-1	TRBJ2-1	CASSESPGESNEQFF	TGTGCCAGCAGTGAATCGCCAGGGGAATCCAATGAGCAGTTCTTC
.	TRBV5-4	TRBJ2-2	CASSAPPLGPGLSGELFF	TGTGCCAGCAGCGCTCCCCCGTTGGGCCCAGGACTTTCCGGGGAGCTGTTTTTT
TRBD1	TRBV5-4	TRBJ1-2	CASSTDRVKHGYTF	TGTGCCAGCAGTACTGACAGGGTGAAACATGGCTACACCTTC
TRBD2	TRBV5-1	TRBJ2-7	CASSLREREARVLDEQYF	TGCGCCAGCAGCTTGAGGGAGCGGGAGGCCCGGGTATTGGACGAGCAGTACTTC
.	TRBV7-8	TRBJ2-1	CASSLTLGGDGYNEQFF	TGTGCCAGCAGCTTAACTCTCGGGGGTGACGGGTACAATGAGCAGTTCTTC
.	TRBV14	TRBJ1-2	CASSQDNGQTNYGYTF	TGTGCCAGCAGCCAAGATAACGGACAGACTAACTATGGCTACACCTTC
.	TRBV27	TRBJ1-4	CASSARGKREKLFF	TGTGCCAGCAGTGCTAGGGGGAAGAGAGAAAAACTGTTTTTT